This T cell receptor beta chain was recorded in a study of cytomegalovirus exposure and HLA in healthy donors. Study details: There were 90 million to 130 million unique TCR beta sequences, drawn from about 179 million T cells, in an earlier analysis.

The CDR3 is 14 amino acids. CDR1 and CDR2 (germline): SGHRS, YFSETQ. Trimming left V 3 bases short and J 6 bases short, with 13 bases between. Vbeta (60) and Jbeta (13) primers were used in the PCR. Profiling relied on immunoSEQ multiplex PCR, and the TCRdb table lists in-frame clones only, not all of them. Of under 75,000 clones in the sample, 65% to 70% were seen once. This clone was seen a handful of times. The chain joins TRBV5-1 to TRBJ2-1; a possible D gene is TRBD1 (5 bases). Sequencing used PBMCs. The clonotype comes from a man aged 35 to 55 in good health and CMV-seropositive. The DNA for the CDR3 is TGCGCCAGCAGCTCCCAGGGCCTCGGCAATGAGCAGTTCTTC. Translation: CASSSQGLGNEQFF.